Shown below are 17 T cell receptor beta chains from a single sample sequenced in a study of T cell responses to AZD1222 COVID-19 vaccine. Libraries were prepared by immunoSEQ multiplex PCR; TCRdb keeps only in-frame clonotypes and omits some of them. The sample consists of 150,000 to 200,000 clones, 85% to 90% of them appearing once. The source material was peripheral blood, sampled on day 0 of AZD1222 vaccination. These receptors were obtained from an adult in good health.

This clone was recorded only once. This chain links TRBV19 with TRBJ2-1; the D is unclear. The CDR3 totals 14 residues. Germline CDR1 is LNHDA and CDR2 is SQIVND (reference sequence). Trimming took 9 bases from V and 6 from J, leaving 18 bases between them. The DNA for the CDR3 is TGTGCCAGCGCCCCTAGTTCGGTACGCAATGAGCAGTTCTTC. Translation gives CASAPSSVRNEQFF.

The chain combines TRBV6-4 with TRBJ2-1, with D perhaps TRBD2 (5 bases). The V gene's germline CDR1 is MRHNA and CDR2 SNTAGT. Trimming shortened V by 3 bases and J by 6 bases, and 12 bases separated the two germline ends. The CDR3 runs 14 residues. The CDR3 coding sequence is TGTGCCAGCAGTGAATTCGGGGTTGCCAATGAGCAGTTCTTC. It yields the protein CASSEFGVANEQFF.

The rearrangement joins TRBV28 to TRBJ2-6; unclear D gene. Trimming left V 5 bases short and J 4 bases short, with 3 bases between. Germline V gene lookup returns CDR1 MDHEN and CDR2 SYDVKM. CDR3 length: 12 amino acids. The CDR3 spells CASSTGANVLTF. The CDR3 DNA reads TGTGCCAGCAGTACCGGGGCCAACGTCCTGACTTTC. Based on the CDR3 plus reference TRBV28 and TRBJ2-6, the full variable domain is DVKVTQSSRYLVKRTGEKVFLECVQDMDHENMFWYRQDPGLGLRLIYFSYDVKMKEKGDIPEGYSVSREKKERFSLILESASTNQTSMYLCASSTGANVLTFGAGSRLTVL.

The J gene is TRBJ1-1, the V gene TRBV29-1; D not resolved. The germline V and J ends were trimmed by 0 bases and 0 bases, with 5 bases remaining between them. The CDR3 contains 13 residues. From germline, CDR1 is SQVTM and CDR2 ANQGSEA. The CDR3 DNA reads TGCAGCGTTGAAGAACAGCTGAACACTGAAGCTTTCTTT. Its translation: CSVEEQLNTEAFF.

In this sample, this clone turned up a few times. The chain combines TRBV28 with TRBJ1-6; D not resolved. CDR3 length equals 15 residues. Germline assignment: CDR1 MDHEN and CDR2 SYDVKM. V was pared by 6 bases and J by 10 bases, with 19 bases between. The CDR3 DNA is TGTGCCAGCAGCAGAGTGGGCACCGACGGGTCACCCCTCCACTTT. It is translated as CASSRVGTDGSPLHF.

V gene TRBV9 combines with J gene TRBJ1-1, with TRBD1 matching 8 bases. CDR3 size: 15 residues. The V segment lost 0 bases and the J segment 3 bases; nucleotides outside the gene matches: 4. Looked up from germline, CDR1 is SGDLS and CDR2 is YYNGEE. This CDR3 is CASSVGDRTDTEAFF. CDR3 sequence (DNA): TGTGCCAGCAGCGTAGGGGACAGGACCGACACTGAAGCTTTCTTT. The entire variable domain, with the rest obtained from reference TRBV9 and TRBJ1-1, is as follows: DSGVTQTPKHLITATGQRVTLRCSPRSGDLSVYWYQQSLDQGLQFLIQYYNGEERAKGNILERFSAQQFPDLHSELNLSSLELGDSALYFCASSVGDRTDTEAFFGQGTRLTVV.

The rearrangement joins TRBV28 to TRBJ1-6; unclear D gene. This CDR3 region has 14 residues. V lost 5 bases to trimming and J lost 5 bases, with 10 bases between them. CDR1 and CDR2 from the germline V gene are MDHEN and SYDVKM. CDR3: CASSGLTNNSPLHF. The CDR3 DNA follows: TGTGCCAGCAGTGGCCTCACCAATAATTCACCCCTCCACTTT.

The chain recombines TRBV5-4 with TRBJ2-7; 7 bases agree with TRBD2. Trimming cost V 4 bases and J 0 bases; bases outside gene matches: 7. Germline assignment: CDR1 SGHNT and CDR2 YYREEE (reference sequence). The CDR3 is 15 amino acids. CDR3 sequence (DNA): TGTGCCAGCAGCCCGACTAGCCGAAGCTCCTACGAGCAGTACTTC. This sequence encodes CASSPTSRSSYEQYF. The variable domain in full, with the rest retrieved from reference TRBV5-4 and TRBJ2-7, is ETGVTQSPTHLIKTRGQQVTLRCSSQSGHNTVSWYQQALGQGPQFIFQYYREEENGRGNFPPRFSGLQFPNYSSELNVNALELDDSALYLCASSPTSRSSYEQYFGPGTRLTVT.

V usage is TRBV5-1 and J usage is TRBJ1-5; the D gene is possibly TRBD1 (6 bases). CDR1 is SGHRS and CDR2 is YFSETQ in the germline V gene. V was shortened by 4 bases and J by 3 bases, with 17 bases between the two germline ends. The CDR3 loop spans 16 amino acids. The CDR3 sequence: CASSPAPDRFNQPQHF. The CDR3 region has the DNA TGCGCCAGCAGCCCAGCTCCGGACAGATTCAATCAGCCCCAGCATTTT.

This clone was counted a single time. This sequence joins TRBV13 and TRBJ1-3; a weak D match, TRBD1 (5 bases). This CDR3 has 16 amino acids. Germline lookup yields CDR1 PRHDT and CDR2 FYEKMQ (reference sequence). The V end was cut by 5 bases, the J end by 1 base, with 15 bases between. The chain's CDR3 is CASSHTPAGSGNTIYF. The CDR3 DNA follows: TGTGCCAGCAGCCACACCCCAGCAGGGTCTGGAAACACCATATATTTT.

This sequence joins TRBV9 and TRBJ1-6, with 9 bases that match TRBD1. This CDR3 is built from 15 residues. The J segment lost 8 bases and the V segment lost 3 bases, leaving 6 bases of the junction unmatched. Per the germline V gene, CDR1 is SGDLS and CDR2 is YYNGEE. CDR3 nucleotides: TGTGCCAGCAGCGCAGGGACAGGGAGGTATTCACCCCTCCACTTT. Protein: CASSAGTGRYSPLHF.

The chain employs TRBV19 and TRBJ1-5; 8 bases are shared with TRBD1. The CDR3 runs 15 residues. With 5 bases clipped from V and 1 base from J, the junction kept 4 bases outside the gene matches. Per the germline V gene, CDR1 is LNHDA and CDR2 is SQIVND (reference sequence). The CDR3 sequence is CASSVQGESNQPQHF. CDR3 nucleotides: TGTGCCAGTAGTGTACAGGGGGAGAGCAATCAGCCCCAGCATTTT.

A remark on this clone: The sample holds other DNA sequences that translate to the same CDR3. The CDR3 loop is CASSQGGNTIYF. Here the CDR3 DNA reads TGTGCCAGCAGCCAAGGTGGAAACACCATATATTTT. The rearrangement uses TRBV3-1 (or the pseudogene TRBV3-2) and TRBJ1-3; no reliable D call. The length of the CDR3 is 12 residues. Trimming cost V 1 base and J 3 bases, with 1 base left between them. Germline lookup yields CDR1 LGHDT and CDR2 YNNKEL (reference sequence).

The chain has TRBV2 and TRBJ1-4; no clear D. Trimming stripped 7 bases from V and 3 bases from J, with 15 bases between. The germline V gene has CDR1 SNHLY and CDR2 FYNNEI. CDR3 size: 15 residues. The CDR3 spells CASTEQPGANEKLFF. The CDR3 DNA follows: TGTGCCAGCACCGAACAACCGGGAGCTAATGAAAAACTGTTTTTT.

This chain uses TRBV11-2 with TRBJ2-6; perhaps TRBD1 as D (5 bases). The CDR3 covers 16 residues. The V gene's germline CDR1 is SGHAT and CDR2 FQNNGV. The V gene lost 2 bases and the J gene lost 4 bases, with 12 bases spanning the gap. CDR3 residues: CASSLSQGSGANVLTF. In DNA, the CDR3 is TGTGCCAGCAGCTTATCGCAGGGTTCCGGGGCCAACGTCCTGACTTTC. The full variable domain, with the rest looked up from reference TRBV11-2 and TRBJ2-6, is EAGVAQSPRYKIIEKRQSVAFWCNPISGHATLYWYQQILGQGPKLLIQFQNNGVVDDSQLPKDRFSAERLKGVDSTLKIQPAKLEDSAVYLCASSLSQGSGANVLTFGAGSRLTVL.

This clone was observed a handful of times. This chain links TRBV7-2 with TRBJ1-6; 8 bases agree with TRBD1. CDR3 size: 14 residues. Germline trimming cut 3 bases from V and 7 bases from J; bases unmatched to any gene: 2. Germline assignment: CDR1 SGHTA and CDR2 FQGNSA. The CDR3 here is CASSLDRANSPLHF. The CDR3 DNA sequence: TGTGCCAGCAGCTTGGACAGGGCCAATTCACCCCTCCACTTT.

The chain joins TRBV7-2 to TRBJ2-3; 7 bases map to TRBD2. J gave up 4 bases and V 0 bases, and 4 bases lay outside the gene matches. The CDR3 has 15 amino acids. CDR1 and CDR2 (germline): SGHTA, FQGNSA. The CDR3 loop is CASSLAMAGADTQYF. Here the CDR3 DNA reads TGTGCCAGCAGCTTAGCGATGGCGGGGGCAGATACGCAGTATTTT.